Listed here is a single T cell receptor (beta chain). The target antigen is unknown. These data are taken from a study of shared clonotypes between healthy human individuals. The study's findings and limits: Blood alone was sampled, and tissue repertoires likely differ.

The repertoire was sequenced with immunoSEQ multiplex PCR; TCRdb's copy has only in-frame clones and lacks some. This sample yields roughly 1,500,000 clones, of which 98% are seen a single time; 0.4% to 0.45% belongs to the top ten. CDR1 and CDR2 from the germline V gene are KGHSH and LQKENI. V dropped 4 bases and J dropped 0 bases, with 16 bases sitting between them. The CDR3 length is 18 residues. The chain has TRBV18 and TRBJ2-6; D might be TRBD1 or TRBD2, each matching 5 bases. This sequence was found in a man aged 25-45 years in good health. Sequenced input: naive CD4+ T cells sorted from blood. Indicated subset: CD45RA+ positively selected. The chain's CDR3 is CASSRARGRNSGANVLTF. The CDR3, as DNA: TGTGCCAGCTCACGGGCGAGGGGACGGAACTCTGGGGCCAACGTCCTGACTTTC.